What follows is one T cell receptor (beta chain) and its context. Its antigen remains unidentified. These data are taken from a study of response to subunit inactivated influenza vaccine. TCRdb reprocessed the RT-PCR reads via MiXCR and lists one record per CDR3 protein. The sample shows about 800,000 distinct CDR3 sequences, 21% of them seen only once. Overall study results and limits: It was suggested by the authors that few new T cells are recruited by each seasonal influenza vaccination.

V trimming: 3 bases; J trimming: 2 bases; junction bases outside the gene matches: 1. Germline CDR1 DFQATT, CDR2 SNEGSKA (reference sequence). The length of the CDR3 is 14 residues. The receptor comes from a man aged 50-59 years who received an inactivated influenza vaccine. The sample consisted of PBMCs from blood, taken more than 4 days after vaccination. The chain has TRBV20-1 and TRBJ2-6; 7 bases map to TRBD1. The CDR3 coding sequence is TGCAGTGCTAGTCAGGGGGCTGGGGCCAACGTCCTGACTTTC. Residues: CSASQGAGANVLTF.